Listed here are 17 T cell receptor beta chains from one sample, sequenced in a study of shared clonotypes between healthy human individuals. Clones were sequenced by immunoSEQ multiplex PCR, and TCRdb holds only the in-frame ones, with some missing. The profile shows over a million clones, around 95% of them singletons. Material: naive CD4+ T cells sorted from blood. The subset here: CD45RA+ positively selected. These receptors were collected from a man aged 25-40 years in good health.

V usage is TRBV2 and J usage is TRBJ2-7; tentatively, D is TRBD2 (6 bases). V was shortened by 6 bases and J by 11 bases, with 20 bases between the two germline ends. The CDR3 sequence is 13 residues long. Germline V CDR1 and CDR2: SNHLY, FYNNEI. The CDR3 DNA reads TGTGCCAGCAGAAGACCTTCGAATGGGGAGGAGTACTTC. It is translated as CASRRPSNGEEYF.

The chain employs TRBV6-5 and TRBJ1-3; possible D gene TRBD1, 5 bases. Germline CDR1 MNHEY, CDR2 SVGAGI. This CDR3 region has 15 residues. Trimming removed 5 bases from V and 0 bases from J, with 11 bases in between. The CDR3 DNA sequence: TGTGCCAGCAGTGCTACAGGCAGCTCTGGAAACACCATATATTTT. Residues: CASSATGSSGNTIYF.

The V call is TRBV27, the J call TRBJ2-3; D may correspond to TRBD1 or TRBD2 (6 bases each). V was pared by 2 bases and J by 4 bases, with 16 bases between. This CDR3 has 16 amino acids. CDR1 and CDR2 (germline): MNHEY, SMNVEV (reference sequence). CDR3 amino acids: CASSLIPGAPADTQYF. The CDR3 DNA follows: TGTGCCAGCAGTTTAATTCCGGGGGCCCCCGCAGATACGCAGTATTTT.

The chain has TRBV28 and TRBJ2-1, with 8 bases fitting TRBD1. The CDR3 is made up of 16 amino acids. With V trimmed by 6 bases and J by 5 bases, 12 bases remained unmatched. Germline CDR1 MDHEN, CDR2 SYDVKM. The CDR3 spells CASRQNPGQANNEQFF. Written as DNA, the CDR3 is TGTGCCAGCAGGCAAAATCCGGGACAGGCCAACAATGAGCAGTTCTTC.

The J gene is TRBJ2-2, the V gene TRBV28, with D unclear. V dropped 4 bases and J dropped 7 bases, with 19 bases sitting between them. The CDR3 runs 16 residues. Germline V CDR1 and CDR2: MDHEN, SYDVKM. The CDR3 DNA reads as TGTGCCAGCAGTTCAAACGGGTTAAACGTCGGCGGGGAGCTGTTTTTT. Encoded protein: CASSSNGLNVGGELFF.

The rearrangement uses TRBV7-9 and TRBJ2-3, with D possibly matching TRBD1 (5 bases). Germline CDR1 and CDR2: SEHNR and FQNEAQ (reference sequence). CDR3 size: 15 residues. V lost 4 bases and J 3 bases, leaving 14 bases between the germline ends. The CDR3 DNA reads TGTGCCAGCAGCTATACAGGAGCCGGGACAGATACGCAGTATTTT. This codes for CASSYTGAGTDTQYF.

This sequence joins TRBV10-2 and TRBJ2-1; TRBD2 aligns across 11 bases. Trimming took 3 bases from V and 9 from J; bases not matched to a gene: 10. This CDR3 spans 16 amino acids. Germline loops: CDR1 WSHSY, CDR2 SAAADI. The CDR3 sequence is CASSDLLAGVIFEQFF. The CDR3 nucleotides are TGCGCCAGCAGTGACTTACTAGCGGGAGTTATTTTTGAGCAGTTCTTC.

Regarding this clone: The same CDR3 is also encoded by other DNA sequences in this sample. This chain links TRBV18 with TRBJ1-5; TRBD1 might be the D (5 bases). V was cut by 1 base and J by 1 base, with 5 bases left in between. The germline gives CDR1 KGHSH, CDR2 LQKENI. The CDR3 is 14 residues long. The CDR3 sequence is CASSPQGSNQPQHF. In DNA form, the CDR3 reads TGTGCCAGCTCACCACAGGGGAGCAATCAGCCCCAGCATTTT.

This clone was detected once. The CDR3 DNA reads TGTGCCAGCACCACCGGGACCAACCAGGCCAATGAGCAGTTCTTC. Translation: CASTTGTNQANEQFF. The V call is TRBV9, the J call TRBJ2-1; either TRBD1 or TRBD2 may supply D (5 bases each). The CDR3 totals 15 residues. V was clipped by 6 bases and J by 6 bases, with 19 bases between them. CDR1 and CDR2 (germline): SGDLS, YYNGEE.

The chain employs TRBV6-1 and TRBJ2-5; tentatively, D is TRBD1 or TRBD2 (6 bases each). Deletions cut 11 bases from V and 0 bases from J, with 19 bases between. CDR1 and CDR2 from the germline V gene are MNHNS and SASEGT. The CDR3 is 15 amino acids. The CDR3 nucleotides are TGTGCCGGGGGGCAATACTCCTGGTACCAAGAGACCCAGTACTTC. It specifies CAGGQYSWYQETQYF.

The V gene is TRBV5-1, the J gene TRBJ2-2, with 10 positions matching TRBD1. From germline, CDR1 is SGHRS and CDR2 YFSETQ. J was trimmed by 3 bases and V by 4 bases; bases with no gene match: 6. The CDR3 contains 16 residues. CDR3 sequence reads: CASSITGTGDTGELFF. The CDR3 DNA is TGCGCCAGCAGCATAACCGGGACAGGGGACACCGGGGAGCTGTTTTTT.

The chain recombines TRBV18 with TRBJ2-5; TRBD1 matches 10 bases. Germline V gives CDR1 KGHSH, CDR2 LQKENI. V lost 6 bases to trimming and J lost 10 bases; unmatched junction nucleotides: 8. CDR3 length: 13 amino acids. CDR3 bases: TGTGCCAGCTCCCCGACAGGGGGCGCGATCCAGTACTTC. Amino acids: CASSPTGGAIQYF.

The chain joins TRBV27 to TRBJ2-7; perhaps TRBD2 as D (6 bases). CDR1 is MNHEY and CDR2 is SMNVEV in the germline V gene (reference sequence). There are 14 residues in the CDR3. V lost 2 bases, J lost 2 bases, and 10 bases lay in between. Here the CDR3 reads CASSLQSGPYEQYF. The CDR3 nucleotides read TGTGCCAGCAGTTTACAGAGCGGGCCCTACGAGCAGTACTTC.

This clone has a single count. The V call is TRBV14, the J call TRBJ2-1; 9 bases match TRBD1. Unmatched junction bases numbered 4, after V lost 6 bases and J lost 1 base. This CDR3 is 15 amino acids long. Germline V lookup: CDR1 SGHDN, CDR2 FVKESK. CDR3 sequence: CASSIDRGSYNEQFF. CDR3 in DNA: TGTGCCAGCAGTATTGACAGGGGGTCCTACAATGAGCAGTTCTTC.

The V gene is TRBV2, the J gene TRBJ2-3; 9 bases agree with TRBD1. Germline trimming cut 10 bases from V and 6 bases from J; bases unmatched to any gene: 8. This CDR3 contains 13 residues. Looked up from germline, CDR1 is SNHLY and CDR2 is FYNNEI. CDR3 nucleotide sequence: TGTGCCAACACCGGGACAGGGATTGATACGCAGTATTTT. Protein: CANTGTGIDTQYF. The full variable domain, completed using reference TRBV2 and TRBJ2-3, is EPEVTQTPSHQVTQMGQEVILRCVPISNHLYFYWYRQILGQKVEFLVSFYNNEISEKSEIFDDQFSVERPDGSNFTLKIRSTKLEDSAMYFCANTGTGIDTQYFGPGTRLTVL.

This clone was recorded once. The rearrangement links TRBV7-8 to TRBJ2-3; D ambiguous. The length of the CDR3 is 12 residues. V lost 7 bases and J 2 bases, leaving 7 bases between the germline ends. Germline V gene sequence: CDR1 SGHVS, CDR2 FQNEAQ. CDR3 protein: CASTPPTDTQYF. The CDR3 DNA is TGTGCCAGCACCCCCCCCACAGATACGCAGTATTTT.

This clone was seen a single time. The chain combines TRBV10-1 with TRBJ2-1; 9 bases are shared with TRBD2. In germline, CDR1 is WNHNN, CDR2 SYGVQD (reference sequence). The CDR3 contains 16 residues. Trimming at V came to 5 bases and at J to 0 bases, leaving 5 bases not matched to a gene. The CDR3 protein is CASSSSGILSYNEQFF. The DNA of the CDR3 is TGCGCCAGCAGTTCTAGCGGGATACTCTCCTACAATGAGCAGTTCTTC.